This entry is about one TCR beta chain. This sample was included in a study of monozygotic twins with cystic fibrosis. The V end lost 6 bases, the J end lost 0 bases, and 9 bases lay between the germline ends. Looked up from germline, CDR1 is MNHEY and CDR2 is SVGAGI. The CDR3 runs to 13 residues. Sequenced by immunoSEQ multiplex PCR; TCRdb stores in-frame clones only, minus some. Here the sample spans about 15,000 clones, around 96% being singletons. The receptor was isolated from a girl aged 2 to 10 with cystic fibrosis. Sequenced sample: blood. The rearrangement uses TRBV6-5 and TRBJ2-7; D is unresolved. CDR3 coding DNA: TGTGCCAGCAGACGAAATCCCTCCTACGAGCAGTACTTC. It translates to CASRRNPSYEQYF.